This TCR beta chain was found in a study of T cell responses to AZD1222 COVID-19 vaccine. This clone was seen only once. Only in-frame clones appear in the TCRdb table, and some are missing; sequencing was by immunoSEQ multiplex PCR. The table records under 150,000 clones, approximately 88% of them present only once. Trimming shortened V by 1 base and J by 0 bases, and 6 bases separated the two germline ends. The germline CDR1 and CDR2 sequences are MNHEY and SVGEGT. This CDR3 contains 14 residues. The V call is TRBV6-2 or TRBV6-3, the J call TRBJ1-2; no clear D gene. This TCR came from an adult who received the AZD1222 COVID-19 vaccine. Sequencing used peripheral blood, obtained 28 days after the second AZD1222 dose. CDR3 loop: CASSYFAANYGYTF. CDR3 nucleotide sequence: TGTGCCAGCAGTTACTTCGCAGCTAACTATGGCTACACCTTC.